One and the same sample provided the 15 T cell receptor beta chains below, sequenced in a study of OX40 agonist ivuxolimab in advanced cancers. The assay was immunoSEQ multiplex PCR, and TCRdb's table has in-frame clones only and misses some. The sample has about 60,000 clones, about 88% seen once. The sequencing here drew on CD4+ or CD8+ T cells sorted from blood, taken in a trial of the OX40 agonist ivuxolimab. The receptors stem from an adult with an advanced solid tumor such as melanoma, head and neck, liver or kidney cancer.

This CDR3 reads CAWSLDLDRYNSPLHF. Here the CDR3 DNA reads TGTGCCTGGAGTCTAGATCTGGACAGGTATAATTCACCCCTCCACTTT. The V and J genes are TRBV30 and TRBJ1-6; 7 bases align to TRBD1. The CDR3 runs to 16 residues. Unmatched junction bases numbered 8, after V lost 2 bases and J lost 4 bases. Germline assignment: CDR1 GTSNPN and CDR2 SVGIG (reference sequence).

The CDR3, as DNA: TGTGCCAGCAGCAGGGACAGGGGGCTAAACACCATATATTTT. Its translation is CASSRDRGLNTIYF. V gene TRBV9 combines with J gene TRBJ1-3; 12 bases map to TRBD1. The CDR3 sequence is 14 residues long. Per germline, CDR1 SGDLS and CDR2 YYNGEE. After removal of 4 bases from V and 6 bases from J, the junction contained 2 bases not matched to a gene.

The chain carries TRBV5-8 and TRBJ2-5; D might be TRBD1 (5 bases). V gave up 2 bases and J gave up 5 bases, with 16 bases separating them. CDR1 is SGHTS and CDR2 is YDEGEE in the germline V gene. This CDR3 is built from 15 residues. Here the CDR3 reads CASSLEQATGETQYF. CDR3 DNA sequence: TGTGCCAGCAGCTTAGAACAGGCCACCGGGGAGACCCAGTACTTC.

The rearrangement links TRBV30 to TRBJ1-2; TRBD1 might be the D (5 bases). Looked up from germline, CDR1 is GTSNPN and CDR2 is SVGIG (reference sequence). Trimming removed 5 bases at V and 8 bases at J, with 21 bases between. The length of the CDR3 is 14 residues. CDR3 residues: CAWSGTSTSRGYTF. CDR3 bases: TGTGCCTGGTCCGGGACTTCTACTTCGCGGGGCTACACCTTC.

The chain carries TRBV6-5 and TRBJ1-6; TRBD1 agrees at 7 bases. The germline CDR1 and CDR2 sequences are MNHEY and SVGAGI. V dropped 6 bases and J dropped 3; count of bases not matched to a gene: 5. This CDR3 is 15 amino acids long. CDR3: CASSPSGGYNSPLHF. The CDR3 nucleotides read TGTGCCAGCAGCCCCTCAGGGGGCTATAATTCACCCCTCCACTTT.

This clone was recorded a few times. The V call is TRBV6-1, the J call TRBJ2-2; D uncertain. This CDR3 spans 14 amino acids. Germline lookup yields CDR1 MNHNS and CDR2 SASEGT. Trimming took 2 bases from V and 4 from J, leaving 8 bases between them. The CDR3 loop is CASSEKQGTGELFF. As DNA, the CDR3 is TGTGCCAGCAGTGAAAAGCAAGGCACCGGGGAGCTGTTTTTT.

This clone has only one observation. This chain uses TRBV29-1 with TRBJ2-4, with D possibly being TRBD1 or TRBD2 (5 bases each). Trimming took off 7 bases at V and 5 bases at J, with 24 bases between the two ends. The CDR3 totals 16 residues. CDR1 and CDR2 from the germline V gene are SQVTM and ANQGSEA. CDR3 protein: CSARPIRAREENIQYF. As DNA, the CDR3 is TGCAGCGCCCGGCCTATCAGGGCGAGGGAAGAAAACATTCAGTACTTC. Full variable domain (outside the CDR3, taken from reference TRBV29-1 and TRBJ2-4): SAVISQKPSRDICQRGTSLTIQCQVDSQVTMMFWYRQQPGQSLTLIATANQGSEATYESGFVIDKFPISRPNLTFSTLTVSNMSPEDSSIYLCSARPIRAREENIQYFGAGTRLSVL.

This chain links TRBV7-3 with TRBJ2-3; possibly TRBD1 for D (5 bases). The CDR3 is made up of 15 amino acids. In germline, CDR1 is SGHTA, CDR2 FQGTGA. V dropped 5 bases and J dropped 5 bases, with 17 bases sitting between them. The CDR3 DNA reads TGTGCCAGCAGCACTCAGGGTGGATGGGGAGATACGCAGTATTTT. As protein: CASSTQGGWGDTQYF.

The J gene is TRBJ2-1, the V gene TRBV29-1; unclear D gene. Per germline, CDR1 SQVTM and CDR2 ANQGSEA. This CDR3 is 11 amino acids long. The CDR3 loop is CSPASDHEQFF. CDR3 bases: TGCAGTCCCGCGTCCGATCATGAGCAGTTCTTC.

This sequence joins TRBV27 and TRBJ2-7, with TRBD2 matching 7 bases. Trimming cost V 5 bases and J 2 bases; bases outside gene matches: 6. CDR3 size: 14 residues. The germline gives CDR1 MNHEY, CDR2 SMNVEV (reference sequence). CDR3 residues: CASSLGGRAYEQYF. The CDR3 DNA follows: TGTGCCAGCAGTCTCGGGGGGAGAGCCTACGAGCAGTACTTC.

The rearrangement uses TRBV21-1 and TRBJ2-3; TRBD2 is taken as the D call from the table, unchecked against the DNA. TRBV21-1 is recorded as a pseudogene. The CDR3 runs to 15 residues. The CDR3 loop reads CASSKTVESADTQYF. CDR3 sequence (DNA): TGTGCCAGCAGCAAAACCGTGGAAAGCGCAGATACGCAGTATTTT.

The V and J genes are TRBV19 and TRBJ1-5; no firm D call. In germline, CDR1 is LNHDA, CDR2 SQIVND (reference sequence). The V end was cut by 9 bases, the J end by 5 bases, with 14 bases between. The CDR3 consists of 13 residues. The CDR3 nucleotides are TGTGCCAGCTCGGGCAGCGTCTATCAGCCCCAGCATTTT. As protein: CASSGSVYQPQHF.

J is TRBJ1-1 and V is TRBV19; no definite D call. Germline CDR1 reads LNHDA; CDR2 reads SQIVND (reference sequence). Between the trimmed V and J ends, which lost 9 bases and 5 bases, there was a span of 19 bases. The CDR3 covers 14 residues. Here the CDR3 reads CASLRRVQSTEAFF. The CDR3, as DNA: TGTGCCAGCCTACGGAGGGTGCAGAGTACTGAAGCTTTCTTT.

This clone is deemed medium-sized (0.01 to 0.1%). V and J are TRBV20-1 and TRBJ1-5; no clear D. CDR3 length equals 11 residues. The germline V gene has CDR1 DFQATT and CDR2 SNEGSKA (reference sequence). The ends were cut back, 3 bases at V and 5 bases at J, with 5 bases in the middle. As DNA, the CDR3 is TGCAGTGCTAGCCCAGATCAGCCCCAGCATTTT. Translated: CSASPDQPQHF.

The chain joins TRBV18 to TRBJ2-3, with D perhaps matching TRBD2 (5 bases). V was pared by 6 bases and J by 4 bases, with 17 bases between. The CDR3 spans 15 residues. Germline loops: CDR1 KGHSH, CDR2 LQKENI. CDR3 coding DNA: TGTGCCAGCTCCCTTGCCAGCGGACCTCCAGATACGCAGTATTTT. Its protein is CASSLASGPPDTQYF.